By sample share, the clone carrying this T cell receptor (beta chain) is medium-sized. The target antigen is unknown. The data stem from a study of cytomegalovirus exposure and HLA in healthy donors. The germline V and J ends were trimmed by 5 bases and 7 bases, with 12 bases remaining between them. This CDR3 is built from 12 residues. Germline V gives CDR1 SGHAT, CDR2 FQNNGV. Findings of the study overall: Presence/absence analyses rested on an assumption that sequencing depth was roughly uniform across donors.

60 Vbeta and 13 Jbeta primers were used in PCR. The repertoire was sequenced with immunoSEQ multiplex PCR; TCRdb's copy has only in-frame clones and lacks some. The sample includes tens of thousands of clones, about 60% of them seen just once. The specimen sequenced was PBMCs. This clonotype originated in a man between 50 and 59 years old in good health and CMV-seropositive. The V and J genes are TRBV11-2 and TRBJ2-7; TRBD2 is a possible D gene (5 bases). The CDR3 sequence is CASSQGGLEQYF. CDR3 DNA sequence: TGTGCCAGCAGCCAAGGAGGCCTGGAGCAGTACTTC.